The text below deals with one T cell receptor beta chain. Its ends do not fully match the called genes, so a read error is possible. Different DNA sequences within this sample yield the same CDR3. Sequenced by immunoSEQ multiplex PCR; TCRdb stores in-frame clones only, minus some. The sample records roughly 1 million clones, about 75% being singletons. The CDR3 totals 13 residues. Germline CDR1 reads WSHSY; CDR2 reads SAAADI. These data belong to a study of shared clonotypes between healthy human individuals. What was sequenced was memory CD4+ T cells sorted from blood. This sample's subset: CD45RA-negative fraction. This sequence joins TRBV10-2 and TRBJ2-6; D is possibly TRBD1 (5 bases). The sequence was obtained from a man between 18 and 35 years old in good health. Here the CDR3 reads CASSGSGANVLTF. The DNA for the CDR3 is TGCGCCAGCAGTGGCTCTGGGGCTAACGTCCTGACTTTC.